This T cell receptor (beta chain) was recovered during a study of T cells in Graves' hyperthyroidism and ophthalmopathy. Amplified TCR beta CDR3 regions came from RNA transcripts. HTBI primers were used for first-round RT-PCR of the TCR CDR3. TCRdb re-derived calls from the multiplex PCR reads in MiXCR, one entry per CDR3 protein. Among roughly 650,000 distinct CDR3 sequences listed, approximately 16% were seen once. Germline V gene data show CDR1 as KGHSH and CDR2 as LQKENI. V shed 3 bases, J shed 7 bases, and the junction held 6 bases outside the gene matches. This CDR3 contains 14 residues. This clonotype showed up just a few times. Each 10 ml fresh peripheral blood draw supplied the PBMCs.

This chain uses TRBV18 with TRBJ1-1; 9 bases are a match to TRBD1. Sequencing used blood. This TCR came from a woman aged 40 to 49 with Graves' ophthalmopathy. For the CDR3, the DNA is TGTGCCAGCTCACCCAGCCGGACAGGGGATGAAGCTTTCTTT. Translated: CASSPSRTGDEAFF.